The 22 T cell receptor beta chains given below trace back to one sample, sequenced in a study of beta chain features in type 1 diabetes. Expressed TCRB transcripts were sequenced because the isolated RNA had all been reverse transcribed beforehand. Produced via immunoSEQ multiplex PCR; TCRdb's table is partial and in-frame only. The table shows 450,000 to 600,000 clones, with approximately 28% occurring only once. Specimen: naive CD4+ T cells from blood. The receptors shown here come from a man younger than 35 in good health.

This clone showed up just a few times. The rearrangement links TRBV5-4 to TRBJ2-1; TRBD2 aligns across 11 bases. Unmatched junction bases numbered 5, after V lost 4 bases and J lost 5 bases. From germline, CDR1 is SGHNT and CDR2 YYREEE (reference sequence). The CDR3 is 15 residues long. CDR3 bases: TGTGCCAGCAGCCAAAAACTAGCGGGGGACAATGAGCAGTTCTTC. Its translation: CASSQKLAGDNEQFF.

The gene calls are TRBV4-2 and TRBJ2-7; a possible D gene is TRBD1 (6 bases). The CDR3 consists of 14 residues. Germline V gene sequence: CDR1 LGHNA, CDR2 YNFKEQ. Trimming cost V 4 bases and J 0 bases, with 10 bases left between them. This chain's CDR3 is CASSRTGISYEQYF. The CDR3 bases are TGTGCCAGCAGCCGCACAGGGATCTCCTACGAGCAGTACTTC.

This clone was picked up a small number of times. This chain joins TRBV30 and TRBJ2-5; 9 bases fit TRBD1. V lost 8 bases to trimming and J lost 2 bases; unmatched junction nucleotides: 3. The CDR3 loop spans 12 amino acids. Germline assignment: CDR1 GTSNPN and CDR2 SVGIG (reference sequence). The CDR3 nucleotides read TGTGCCCGCGACAGGGGGCAAGAGACCCAGTACTTC. Residues: CARDRGQETQYF. Combining the CDR3 with reference TRBV30 and TRBJ2-5 gives the whole variable domain SQTIHQWPATLVQPVGSPLSLECTVEGTSNPNLYWYRQAAGRGLQLLFYSVGIGQISSEVPQNLSASRPQDRQFILSSKKLLLSDSGFYLCARDRGQETQYFGPGTRLLVL.

This clone was seen more than once but under ten times. V and J are TRBV27 and TRBJ2-7, with D unresolved. Germline CDR1 MNHEY, CDR2 SMNVEV (reference sequence). Trimming left V 2 bases short and J 0 bases short, with 8 bases between. This CDR3 has 14 amino acids. CDR3 protein: CASSLALRSYEQYF. The CDR3 nucleotides are TGTGCCAGCAGTTTAGCACTCCGCTCCTACGAGCAGTACTTC.

The V call is TRBV7-9, the J call TRBJ2-6; D might be TRBD1 (5 bases). Looked up from germline, CDR1 is SEHNR and CDR2 is FQNEAQ (reference sequence). The CDR3 sequence is 14 residues long. The ends were cut back, 5 bases at V and 2 bases at J, with 7 bases in the middle. CDR3 sequence reads: CASSPRAGANVLTF. DNA of the CDR3: TGTGCCAGCAGCCCCAGGGCTGGGGCCAACGTCCTGACTTTC.

This CDR3 is CASSGTGASAKNIQYF. The DNA of the CDR3 is TGCGCCAGCAGCGGGACAGGGGCGAGCGCCAAAAACATTCAGTACTTC. The chain is built from TRBV5-1 and TRBJ2-4; 10 nucleotides agree with TRBD1. CDR3 length: 16 amino acids. Unmatched junction bases numbered 5, after V lost 4 bases and J lost 1 base. Germline V CDR1 and CDR2: SGHRS, YFSETQ.

Worth noting for this clone: The sample holds other DNA sequences that translate to the same CDR3. The chain recombines TRBV14 with TRBJ2-7; D gene uncertain. In germline, CDR1 is SGHDN, CDR2 FVKESK. Between the trimmed V and J ends, which lost 1 base and 3 bases, there was a span of 1 base. This CDR3 region has 11 residues. CDR3 amino acids: CASSQVYEQYF. The DNA for the CDR3 is TGTGCCAGCAGCCAAGTCTACGAGCAGTACTTC.

A few counts support this clone. The chain couples TRBV18 to TRBJ2-1, with 10 bases fitting TRBD1. This CDR3 spans 16 amino acids. Losses at the gene ends were 2 bases for V and 10 bases for J; bases not matched to a gene: 11. Per the germline V gene, CDR1 is KGHSH and CDR2 is LQKENI. In DNA, the CDR3 is TGTGCCAGCTCACCAGCCGGGACAGGGGTTTTATCCGAGCAGTTCTTC. Residues: CASSPAGTGVLSEQFF.

This clone occurred a few times. The chain is built from TRBV30 and TRBJ2-1, with D perhaps being TRBD1 or TRBD2 (5 bases each). Deletions cut 0 bases from V and 6 bases from J, with 18 bases between. This CDR3 is 16 amino acids long. The germline gives CDR1 GTSNPN, CDR2 SVGIG (reference sequence). CDR3 region: CAWSVPGPPGVNEQFF. Written as DNA, the CDR3 is TGTGCCTGGAGTGTACCGGGACCCCCGGGCGTCAATGAGCAGTTCTTC.

This chain connects TRBV11-3 to TRBJ2-7; weak D call: TRBD2 (5 bases). V lost 5 bases to trimming and J lost 6 bases, with 11 bases between them. There are 12 residues in the CDR3. The V gene's germline CDR1 is SGHNT and CDR2 YENEEA. The CDR3 loop reads CASSPDRGEQYF. CDR3 nucleotide sequence: TGTGCCAGCAGCCCCGACCGGGGCGAGCAGTACTTC.

This clone showed up just a few times. This sample includes further DNA sequences coding for the same CDR3. The gene calls are TRBV5-6 and TRBJ2-3; no clear D. CDR3 length: 13 amino acids. CDR1 is SGHDT, CDR2 YYEEEE, per germline. V was clipped by 2 bases and J by 6 bases, with 10 bases between them. CDR3: CASSFAGADTQYF. The CDR3 DNA is TGTGCCAGCAGCTTCGCAGGTGCGGATACGCAGTATTTT.

There are a few counts of this clone. V gene TRBV15 combines with J gene TRBJ2-2; D unclear. CDR3 length: 14 amino acids. In germline, CDR1 is LNHNV, CDR2 YYDKDF (reference sequence). The V end was cut by 0 bases, the J end by 4 bases, with 6 bases between. CDR3 sequence (DNA): TGTGCCACCAGCAGAGATAAGGCCACCGGGGAGCTGTTTTTT. Protein sequence: CATSRDKATGELFF.

This clone showed up many times. This chain connects TRBV14 to TRBJ2-1; 7 nucleotides match TRBD1. CDR1 is SGHDN, CDR2 FVKESK, per germline. The CDR3 contains 14 residues. The V and J ends lost 4 bases and 4 bases, in that order; junction bases with no gene match: 4. This CDR3 is CASSPWTGYNEQFF. CDR3 nucleotides: TGTGCCAGCAGCCCCTGGACAGGTTACAATGAGCAGTTCTTC.

The chain has TRBV23-1 and TRBJ2-1; 9 positions agree with TRBD2. TRBV23-1 is treated as an ORF (open reading frame) with a function not yet certain. Trimming cost V 3 bases and J 8 bases; bases outside gene matches: 8. This CDR3 is 15 amino acids long. CDR3: CASSHPGASGDEQFF. The CDR3 nucleotides are TGCGCCAGCAGTCACCCGGGGGCTAGCGGGGATGAGCAGTTCTTC.

The chain recombines TRBV28 with TRBJ1-1; possible D gene TRBD1, 6 bases. The CDR3 spans 12 residues. The V end was cut by 6 bases, the J end by 9 bases, with 14 bases between. The germline CDR1 and CDR2 sequences are MDHEN and SYDVKM. CDR3 sequence: CASRGQSSKAFF. For the CDR3, the DNA is TGTGCCAGCAGAGGACAGAGCTCCAAAGCTTTCTTT.

This clone was seen a handful of times. J is TRBJ2-5 and V is TRBV10-1, with unresolved D. The germline V gene has CDR1 WNHNN and CDR2 SYGVQD (reference sequence). The CDR3 spans 13 residues. Trimming removed 3 bases from V and 5 bases from J, with 10 bases in between. Here the CDR3 reads CASSDAPWETQYF. The CDR3 DNA is TGCGCCAGCAGTGATGCCCCGTGGGAGACCCAGTACTTC.

The gene calls are TRBV15 and TRBJ2-7; 9 bases fit TRBD1. The V segment lost 3 bases and the J segment 3 bases; nucleotides outside the gene matches: 6. CDR3 length: 15 residues. Germline V gene data show CDR1 as LNHNV and CDR2 as YYDKDF (reference sequence). CDR3 DNA: TGTGCCACCAGCAGGGGAGGGACAGGGAACTACGAGCAGTACTTC. This codes for CATSRGGTGNYEQYF.

This clone showed up just a few times. The J gene is TRBJ2-1, the V gene TRBV18, with TRBD2 identical over 9 bases. J was trimmed by 7 bases and V by 2 bases; bases with no gene match: 9. The V gene's germline CDR1 is KGHSH and CDR2 LQKENI. The CDR3 contains 16 residues. The CDR3 DNA reads TGTGCCAGCTCACCAGTGACTACTAGCGGGTCGAATGAGCAGTTCTTC. Its translation is CASSPVTTSGSNEQFF.

V usage is TRBV30 and J usage is TRBJ2-2, with D hard to call. V was trimmed by 5 bases and J by 6 bases, leaving 7 bases between them. The CDR3 length is 11 residues. The germline V gene has CDR1 GTSNPN and CDR2 SVGIG (reference sequence). For the CDR3, the DNA is TGTGCCTGGGGAAGGGCCGGGGAGCTGTTTTTT. It is translated as CAWGRAGELFF.

The chain is built from TRBV6-1 and TRBJ2-1; tentatively, D is TRBD2 (6 bases). Trimming cost V 4 bases and J 0 bases, with 10 bases left between them. Germline-derived CDR1 and CDR2 are MNHNS and SASEGT. This CDR3 comprises 15 residues. Written as DNA, the CDR3 is TGTGCCAGCAGTGTCGGGGGAACCTCCTACAATGAGCAGTTCTTC. Translation: CASSVGGTSYNEQFF.

This clone appeared a few times. V is TRBV27 and J is TRBJ2-1; D possibly corresponds to TRBD2 (5 bases). This CDR3 contains 15 residues. Germline loops: CDR1 MNHEY, CDR2 SMNVEV (reference sequence). Trimming pared 3 bases from V and 0 bases from J, leaving 9 bases between. The CDR3 coding sequence is TGTGCCAGCAGTTTGCGGGCGAGCTCCTACAATGAGCAGTTCTTC. Translated, it gives CASSLRASSYNEQFF.

The genes are TRBV30 and TRBJ1-1; the match to TRBD1 covers 7 bases. Germline V lookup: CDR1 GTSNPN, CDR2 SVGIG (reference sequence). The ends lost 1 base at V and 11 bases at J; junction bases unmatched: 10. The CDR3 consists of 13 residues. The CDR3 spells CAWSATPDRVAFF. CDR3 nucleotides: TGTGCCTGGAGTGCCACACCAGACAGGGTTGCTTTCTTT.